These 26 T cell receptor beta chains share one sample of origin, sequenced in a study of CD8 T cells in ankylosing spondylitis. TCRdb re-analysed the 5' RACE reads in MiXCR, keeping a single row per CDR3 protein. The sample has approximately 240,000 distinct CDR3 sequences, 20% to 30% seen once. Sequenced material: blood, either unsorted or a sorted T cell fraction (not recorded which). The receptor source for this set is a male donor with ankylosing spondylitis or in good health (not recorded which).

This clonotype has ten or more counts. The V and J genes are TRBV5-5 and TRBJ2-3; perhaps D is TRBD1 or TRBD2 (5 bases each). The V and J ends lost 0 bases and 0 bases respectively, with 14 bases between them. There are 17 residues in the CDR3. The germline V gene encodes CDR1 SGHKS and CDR2 YYEKEE (reference sequence). Here the CDR3 reads CASSLGRGGGSTDTQYF. CDR3 DNA sequence: TGTGCCAGCAGCTTGGGACGGGGTGGGGGAAGCACAGATACGCAGTATTTT.

Only a few counts were recorded for this clonotype. The chain combines TRBV12-3 or TRBV12-4 with TRBJ2-1; D tentatively reads TRBD1 or TRBD2 (5 bases each). The CDR3 sequence is 13 residues long. Between the trimmed V and J ends, which lost 3 bases and 2 bases, there was a span of 5 bases. Here the CDR3 DNA reads TGTGCCAGCAGTTTGGGGGCCTACAATGAGCAGTTCTTC. The encoded protein is CASSLGAYNEQFF.

In this sample, this clonotype turned up a few times. The CDR3 loop reads CASSPPRFGELFF. The CDR3 region has the DNA TGTGCCAGCAGTCCACCACGCTTCGGGGAGCTGTTTTTT. The chain links TRBV12-3 or TRBV12-4 to TRBJ2-2; D ambiguous. V was shortened by 5 bases and J by 7 bases, with 11 bases between the two germline ends. CDR3 length equals 13 residues.

This sequence joins TRBV20-1 and TRBJ1-1; the D is unclear. Germline V gene lookup returns CDR1 DFQATT and CDR2 SNEGSKA (reference sequence). This CDR3 comprises 17 residues. The V and J ends lost 3 bases and 2 bases respectively, with 22 bases between them. CDR3 sequence (DNA): TGCAGTGCTAGGAGAACCAAGGACCGGCGCGGCAACACTGAAGCTTTCTTT. It encodes CSARRTKDRRGNTEAFF.

This clonotype was counted at least ten times. The chain employs TRBV12-3 or TRBV12-4 and TRBJ2-1; 9 bases align to TRBD2. V dropped 1 base and J dropped 6; count of bases not matched to a gene: 4. The CDR3 spans 15 residues. Here the CDR3 reads CASSLVAGALNEQFF. Written as DNA, the CDR3 is TGTGCCAGCAGTTTAGTAGCGGGGGCCCTCAATGAGCAGTTCTTC.

In this sample, this clonotype turned up many times. The V and J genes are TRBV12-3 or TRBV12-4 and TRBJ2-6; D unclear. V was shortened by 2 bases and J by 4 bases, with 6 bases between the two germline ends. CDR3 length: 14 residues. CDR3 region: CASSLQTGANVLTF. Here the CDR3 DNA reads TGTGCCAGCAGTTTACAAACCGGGGCCAACGTCCTGACTTTC.

The J gene is TRBJ2-5, the V gene TRBV7-2; D is unresolved. The CDR3 covers 12 residues. Germline loops: CDR1 SGHTA, CDR2 FQGNSA. V was trimmed by 2 bases and J by 5 bases, leaving 6 bases between them. The CDR3 loop reads CASSLYVETQYF. CDR3 bases: TGTGCCAGCAGCTTATACGTTGAGACCCAGTACTTC.

This clonotype was counted ten times or more. The rearrangement links TRBV11-2 to TRBJ1-2; D is unclear. From germline, CDR1 is SGHAT and CDR2 FQNNGV. V lost 1 base and J lost 6, with 12 bases in between. The CDR3 spans 14 residues. The CDR3 is CASSLGRGSDGYTF. CDR3 DNA sequence: TGTGCCAGCAGCTTAGGTCGAGGTTCGGATGGCTACACCTTC. The variable domain in full, with the rest retrieved from reference TRBV11-2 and TRBJ1-2, is EAGVAQSPRYKIIEKRQSVAFWCNPISGHATLYWYQQILGQGPKLLIQFQNNGVVDDSQLPKDRFSAERLKGVDSTLKIQPAKLEDSAVYLCASSLGRGSDGYTFGSGTRLTVV.

This clonotype was counted many times. The chain links TRBV12-3 or TRBV12-4 to TRBJ2-3, with D possibly TRBD2 on 6 matching bases. This CDR3 comprises 13 residues. The V and J ends lost 5 bases and 7 bases respectively, with 13 bases between them. The CDR3 DNA follows: TGTGCCAGCAGTCGAGGGGAGGAAAATACGCAGTATTTT. Translated: CASSRGEENTQYF.

This clonotype was recorded at least ten times. The CDR3 nucleotides read TGCAGCGTTATTTCGAGACAGACGAACACCGGGGAGCTGTTTTTT. It specifies CSVISRQTNTGELFF. The J gene is TRBJ2-2, the V gene TRBV29-1, with D possibly matching TRBD1 (5 bases). The CDR3 consists of 15 residues. V dropped 5 bases and J dropped 0 bases, with 13 bases sitting between them. Germline V gene sequence: CDR1 SQVTM, CDR2 ANQGSEA.

In nucleotides, the CDR3 is TGTGCCATCAGGGGAGACAGGAGCTCCTACGAGCAGTACTTC. The encoded protein is CAIRGDRSSYEQYF. This chain links TRBV10-3 with TRBJ2-7, with D perhaps matching TRBD1 (6 bases). The CDR3 consists of 14 residues. Trimming cost V 6 bases and J 0 bases, with 12 bases left between them. From germline, CDR1 is ENHRY and CDR2 SYGVKD.

The chain recombines TRBV5-5 with TRBJ2-1; 10 bases align to TRBD1. The junction had 6 bases not matched to a gene; V was cut back by 4 bases and J by 5 bases. Germline-derived CDR1 and CDR2 are SGHKS and YYEKEE (reference sequence). The CDR3 runs 15 residues. In DNA, the CDR3 is TGTGCCAGCAGCCGCGTCGGGACAGGGGACAATGAGCAGTTCTTC. Its translation is CASSRVGTGDNEQFF. Full variable domain (outside the CDR3, taken from reference TRBV5-5 and TRBJ2-1): DAGVTQSPTHLIKTRGQQVTLRCSPISGHKSVSWYQQVLGQGPQFIFQYYEKEERGRGNFPDRFSARQFPNYSSELNVNALLLGDSALYLCASSRVGTGDNEQFFGPGTRLTVL.

This clonotype was counted at least ten times. The chain uses TRBV20-1 and TRBJ1-5; D not certain. The germline V gene has CDR1 DFQATT and CDR2 SNEGSKA (reference sequence). The CDR3 sequence is 13 residues long. The V end lost 6 bases, the J end lost 7 bases, and 16 bases lay between the germline ends. The CDR3 loop reads CSARGSGGQPQHF. The CDR3 DNA follows: TGCAGTGCACGCGGTTCGGGTGGGCAGCCCCAGCATTTT.

This clonotype was observed many times. The chain joins TRBV29-1 to TRBJ2-3, with 9 positions matching TRBD1. The CDR3 loop spans 16 amino acids. J was trimmed by 6 bases and V by 7 bases; bases with no gene match: 17. Germline CDR1 reads SQVTM; CDR2 reads ANQGSEA. The CDR3 region has the DNA TGCAGCGCCGCCACCCGGGACAGGGTTCCCCCGGATACGCAGTATTTT. This codes for CSAATRDRVPPDTQYF.

This clonotype was found many times. The J gene is TRBJ2-1, the V gene TRBV5-1; D is tentatively TRBD1 or TRBD2 (5 bases each). This CDR3 comprises 16 residues. V shed 4 bases and J shed 3 bases, with 17 bases lying between them. Germline V CDR1 and CDR2: SGHRS, YFSETQ. CDR3 in amino acids: CASSQAGTVIYNEQFF. The DNA for the CDR3 is TGCGCCAGCAGCCAAGCCGGGACGGTAATCTACAATGAGCAGTTCTTC.

This clonotype has at least ten counts. The J gene is TRBJ2-7, the V gene TRBV12-3 or TRBV12-4; 9 bases line up with TRBD2. The CDR3 covers 15 residues. V dropped 5 bases and J dropped 5; count of bases not matched to a gene: 10. The CDR3 DNA reads TGTGCCAGCAGTCGCGGGGTAGCGGGGGTCGACGAGCAGTACTTC. Protein: CASSRGVAGVDEQYF.

The V and J genes are TRBV4-1 and TRBJ2-7; D is tentatively TRBD1 or TRBD2 (5 bases each). Germline V gene sequence: CDR1 MGHRA, CDR2 YSYEKL. The CDR3 consists of 15 residues. Trimming removed 6 bases at V and 0 bases at J, with 15 bases between. This CDR3 is CASSSGTGLSYEQYF. The CDR3 DNA is TGCGCCAGCAGTTCAGGGACGGGGCTCTCCTACGAGCAGTACTTC.

This clonotype has a count of ten or more. The CDR3 nucleotides are TGTGCCATGGCACCGGGACAGGGCGAGACCCAGTACTTC. The encoded protein is CAMAPGQGETQYF. The V and J genes are TRBV10-3 and TRBJ2-5; 9 bases agree with TRBD1. Losses at the gene ends were 9 bases for V and 5 bases for J; bases not matched to a gene: 7. The CDR3 runs 13 residues. Germline V lookup: CDR1 ENHRY, CDR2 SYGVKD.

This clonotype appeared a few times. J is TRBJ2-7 and V is TRBV5-6, with D tentatively TRBD2 (5 bases). This CDR3 has 16 residues. Trimming removed 6 bases at V and 5 bases at J, with 24 bases between. Germline V gene lookup returns CDR1 SGHDT and CDR2 YYEEEE. CDR3 nucleotide sequence: TGTGCCAGCACCCCCCGGATGGAACTCCGGGATAACGAGCAGTACTTC. Translation gives CASTPRMELRDNEQYF.

This clonotype showed up just a few times. V is TRBV2 and J is TRBJ2-7; a weak D match, TRBD1 (5 bases). The V end lost 6 bases, the J end lost 0 bases, and 12 bases lay between the germline ends. The germline V gene has CDR1 SNHLY and CDR2 FYNNEI. This CDR3 contains 14 residues. The CDR3 DNA follows: TGTGCCAGCAGAAGACAGCTAAGCTCCTACGAGCAGTACTTC. It codes for CASRRQLSSYEQYF.

The J gene is TRBJ2-1, the V gene TRBV5-5, with D uncertain. V was cut by 6 bases and J by 0 bases, with 19 bases left in between. Germline CDR1 is SGHKS and CDR2 is YYEKEE (reference sequence). There are 17 residues in the CDR3. CDR3 protein: CASIQGTSSFSYNEQFF. DNA for the CDR3: TGTGCCAGCATCCAAGGAACATCCAGCTTCTCCTACAATGAGCAGTTCTTC.

The chain links TRBV6-9 to TRBJ2-7; tentatively, D is TRBD2 (6 bases). V was pared by 7 bases and J by 6 bases, with 13 bases between. The CDR3 loop spans 12 amino acids. The germline V gene has CDR1 MNHGY and CDR2 SVAAGI. For the CDR3, the DNA is TGTGCCAGCATAGATCAGGGAGGCGAGCAGTACTTC. Translation gives CASIDQGGEQYF.

This clonotype appeared a few times. The gene calls are TRBV20-1 and TRBJ2-3; 7 bases are shared with TRBD1. This CDR3 is built from 15 residues. The V gene's germline CDR1 is DFQATT and CDR2 SNEGSKA (reference sequence). V lost 6 bases to trimming and J lost 6 bases; unmatched junction nucleotides: 15. This chain's CDR3 is CSATTGQEVIDTQYF. DNA for the CDR3: TGCAGTGCCACAACCGGACAGGAGGTAATCGATACGCAGTATTTT.

The sample holds many counts of this clonotype. The rearrangement joins TRBV12-3 or TRBV12-4 to TRBJ2-5, with D tentatively TRBD2 (5 bases). The germline V and J ends were trimmed by 2 bases and 5 bases, with 6 bases remaining between them. The CDR3 has 12 amino acids. In nucleotides, the CDR3 is TGTGCCAGCAGTTTATCGGGGGAGACCCAGTACTTC. It yields the protein CASSLSGETQYF.

This clonotype occurred many times. V gene TRBV29-1 combines with J gene TRBJ1-1; 8 bases are shared with TRBD1. The CDR3 consists of 13 residues. From germline, CDR1 is SQVTM and CDR2 ANQGSEA. Unmatched junction bases numbered 2, after V lost 4 bases and J lost 1 base. This chain's CDR3 is CSVADRGNTEAFF. The CDR3 nucleotides read TGCAGCGTTGCAGACAGGGGGAACACTGAAGCTTTCTTT.

This clonotype showed up many times. The chain recombines TRBV5-1 with TRBJ2-7; a weak D match, TRBD1 (6 bases). The CDR3 totals 13 residues. Germline CDR1 and CDR2: SGHRS and YFSETQ. The ends were cut back, 3 bases at V and 2 bases at J, with 9 bases in the middle. Here the CDR3 reads CASSSTGTYEQYF. CDR3 coding DNA: TGCGCCAGCAGCTCCACAGGGACCTACGAGCAGTACTTC.